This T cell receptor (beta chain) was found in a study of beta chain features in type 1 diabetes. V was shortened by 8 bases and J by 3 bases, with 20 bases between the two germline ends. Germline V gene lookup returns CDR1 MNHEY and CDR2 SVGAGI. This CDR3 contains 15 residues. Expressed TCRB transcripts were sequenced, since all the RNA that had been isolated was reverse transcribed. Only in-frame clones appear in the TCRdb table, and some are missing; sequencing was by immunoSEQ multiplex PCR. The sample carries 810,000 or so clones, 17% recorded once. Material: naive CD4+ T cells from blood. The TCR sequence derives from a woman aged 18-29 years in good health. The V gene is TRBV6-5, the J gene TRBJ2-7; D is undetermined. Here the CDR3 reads CASRPGSWGIYEQYF. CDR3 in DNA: TGTGCCAGCCGCCCTGGATCTTGGGGAATCTACGAGCAGTACTTC.